The clone carrying this T cell receptor (beta chain) was detected only a few times. Any gene name here is a mouse gene name. The missing CDR3 end, 4 residues past where the read stops, is filled in from the germline J gene. The sample comes from a study of CD8+ T cells in alopecia areata. For the study at large: Recipient mice, roughly 7-11-week-old female C3H/HeJ animals, received skin from roughly 6-12-month-old C3H/HeJ graft donors with spontaneous alopecia.

The CDR3 sequence is 15 residues long. Germline V lookup: CDR1 LGHNA, CDR2 YNLKQL (reference sequence). Losses at the gene ends were 0 bases for V and 3 bases for J; bases not matched to a gene: 4. Markers including CD4, CD8alpha, NKG2D and NKG2ACE guided sorting of pooled cutaneous lymph node cells. The sequencing template was cDNA reverse transcribed from extracted RNA. The assay was immunoSEQ multiplex PCR, and TCRdb's table has in-frame clones only and misses some. The sample shows 200,000 to 300,000 clones, none of them appearing just once. The V call is TRBV5, the J call TRBJ1-2; 7 nucleotides align to TRBD1. This receptor was taken from a C3H/HeJ mouse with alopecia areata. MHC haplotype of the mouse line: H2-k. The sample consisted of CD4+ T cells sorted from a lymph node. The CDR3 loop is CASSQEEGADSDYTF. Partial CDR3 DNA: TGTGCCAGCAGCCAAGAAGAGGGGGCGGACTCC.